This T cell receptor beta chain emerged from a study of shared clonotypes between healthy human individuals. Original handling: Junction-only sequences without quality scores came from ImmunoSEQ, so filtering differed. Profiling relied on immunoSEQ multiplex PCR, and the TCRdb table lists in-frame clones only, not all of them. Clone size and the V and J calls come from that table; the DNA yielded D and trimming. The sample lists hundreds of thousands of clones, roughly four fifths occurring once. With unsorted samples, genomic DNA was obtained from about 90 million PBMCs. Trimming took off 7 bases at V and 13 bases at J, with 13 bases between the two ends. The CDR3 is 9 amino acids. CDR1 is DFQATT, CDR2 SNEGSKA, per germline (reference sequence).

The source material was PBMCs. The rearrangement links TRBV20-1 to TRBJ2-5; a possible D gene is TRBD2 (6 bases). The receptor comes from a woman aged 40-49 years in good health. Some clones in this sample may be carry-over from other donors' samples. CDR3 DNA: TGCAGTGTACCGGGACTCCCGTACTTC. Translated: CSVPGLPYF.